The 19 T cell receptor beta chains below were found in one sample sequenced in a study of cytomegalovirus exposure and HLA in healthy donors. PCR was performed using 60 Vbeta and 13 Jbeta primers. The repertoire was sequenced with immunoSEQ multiplex PCR; TCRdb's copy has only in-frame clones and lacks some. The top ten clones hold 5% to 6% of a sample with 150,000 to 200,000 clones, about four fifths of them seen once. The sample taken for sequencing was PBMCs. These receptors originate from a woman aged 25 to 39 in good health and CMV-seropositive.

The chain has TRBV4-3 and TRBJ1-5; TRBD1 is a possible D gene (6 bases). The germline V gene has CDR1 LGHNA and CDR2 YSLEER. The CDR3 loop spans 15 amino acids. V dropped 0 bases and J dropped 6 bases, with 12 bases sitting between them. The CDR3: CASSQDRAGVQPQHF. The CDR3 DNA sequence: TGCGCCAGCAGCCAAGATAGGGCAGGGGTTCAGCCCCAGCATTTT.

The genes are TRBV10-3 and TRBJ1-1; D perhaps matches TRBD1 (6 bases). This CDR3 contains 15 residues. Trimming shortened V by 10 bases and J by 1 base, and 19 bases separated the two germline ends. Germline assignment: CDR1 ENHRY and CDR2 SYGVKD. CDR3 coding DNA: TGTGCCACGTTAAAGGAGGACAGACCGAACACTGAAGCTTTCTTT. Amino acid sequence: CATLKEDRPNTEAFF.

CDR3 loop: CASSLGSGGTEAFF. The CDR3 DNA sequence: TGTGCCAGCAGCTTAGGCTCAGGGGGGACTGAAGCTTTCTTT. The chain uses TRBV13 and TRBJ1-1; 7 positions match TRBD1. J lost 5 bases, V lost 0 bases, and 3 bases had no gene match. Germline lookup yields CDR1 PRHDT and CDR2 FYEKMQ (reference sequence). CDR3 size: 14 residues.

This rearrangement joins TRBV27 to TRBJ2-1, with 14 positions matching TRBD2. Per the germline V gene, CDR1 is MNHEY and CDR2 is SMNVEV (reference sequence). Germline trimming cut 6 bases from V and 2 bases from J; bases unmatched to any gene: 9. The CDR3 runs 18 residues. CDR3 DNA sequence: TGTGCCAGCAGGACGGGACTAGCGGGAGTTCCCCCCTACAATGAGCAGTTCTTC. It translates to CASRTGLAGVPPYNEQFF.

The chain is built from TRBV2 and TRBJ2-5; the match to TRBD2 covers 7 bases. The V gene end was trimmed by 5 bases and the J gene end by 5 bases; junction bases not matched to a gene: 17. The CDR3 is 17 residues long. Germline CDR1 reads SNHLY; CDR2 reads FYNNEI. This CDR3 is CASSNLLGGRGSETQYF. The CDR3 region has the DNA TGTGCCAGCAGTAATCTCCTAGGCGGGAGAGGTAGTGAGACCCAGTACTTC.

J is TRBJ1-2 and V is TRBV27; 7 nucleotides match TRBD1. The germline gives CDR1 MNHEY, CDR2 SMNVEV (reference sequence). There are 14 residues in the CDR3. V shed 9 bases and J 8 bases; nucleotides not matched to a gene: 15. Written as DNA, the CDR3 is TGTGCCAGTAGTGGGGACAGTGGGCATGGAGGCTACACCTTC. Translation: CASSGDSGHGGYTF.

The rearrangement joins TRBV4-2 to TRBJ2-1; 11 bases map to TRBD2. The V gene's germline CDR1 is LGHNA and CDR2 YNFKEQ. CDR3 size: 16 residues. Germline trimming cut 2 bases from V and 0 bases from J; bases unmatched to any gene: 0. CDR3 in DNA: TGTGCCAGCAGCCAAACTAGCGGGAGCTCCTACAATGAGCAGTTCTTC. Translated, it gives CASSQTSGSSYNEQFF.

The rearrangement uses TRBV7-9 and TRBJ2-1; the match to TRBD2 covers 12 bases. The ends lost 5 bases at V and 9 bases at J; junction bases unmatched: 5. Germline V lookup: CDR1 SEHNR, CDR2 FQNEAQ (reference sequence). The CDR3 spans 14 residues. CDR3 sequence: CASSPLGLAGEQFF. CDR3 coding DNA: TGTGCCAGCAGCCCATTGGGACTAGCGGGTGAGCAGTTCTTC.

The CDR3 bases are TGTGCCAGCAGTGAGGCGGACACTGAAGCTTTCTTT. Residues: CASSEADTEAFF. The V and J genes are TRBV2 and TRBJ1-1; D is undetermined. Looked up from germline, CDR1 is SNHLY and CDR2 is FYNNEI. There are 12 residues in the CDR3. Trimming shortened V by 3 bases and J by 3 bases, and 5 bases separated the two germline ends.

The chain is built from TRBV6-1 and TRBJ1-4, with D possibly matching TRBD1 (5 bases). The germline V gene encodes CDR1 MNHNS and CDR2 SASEGT. The CDR3 extends over 14 amino acids. V lost 4 bases and J 5 bases, leaving 11 bases between the germline ends. CDR3 bases: TGTGCCAGCAGTGCCGGGGGAGAGAATGAAAAACTGTTTTTT. Translated, it gives CASSAGGENEKLFF.

The table lists this clone with a few counts. V and J are TRBV6-1 and TRBJ2-7, with TRBD1 matching over 8 bases. Per the germline V gene, CDR1 is MNHNS and CDR2 is SASEGT. The CDR3 is made up of 12 amino acids. V shed 7 bases, J shed 6 bases, and the junction held 5 bases outside the gene matches. This CDR3 reads CASKSGGGEQYF. In nucleotides, the CDR3 is TGTGCCAGCAAGTCAGGGGGCGGCGAGCAGTACTTC.

The chain employs TRBV28 and TRBJ2-7, with 8 bases aligning to TRBD1. Germline V lookup: CDR1 MDHEN, CDR2 SYDVKM. This CDR3 is 14 amino acids long. V gave up 7 bases and J gave up 1 base; unmatched junction bases: 6. CDR3 amino acids: CASKLGQESYEQYF. The DNA for the CDR3 is TGTGCCAGCAAACTGGGACAGGAGTCCTACGAGCAGTACTTC.

The chain is built from TRBV5-1 and TRBJ1-4; tentative D call: TRBD1 (6 bases). This CDR3 has 16 residues. The germline V gene encodes CDR1 SGHRS and CDR2 YFSETQ. The V and J ends lost 2 bases and 6 bases respectively, with 17 bases between them. CDR3 nucleotide sequence: TGCGCCAGCAGCTTTCTTCCACAGGGAGGGGATGAAAAACTGTTTTTT. Protein sequence: CASSFLPQGGDEKLFF.

The genes are TRBV18 and TRBJ1-5; D may be TRBD1 (5 bases). Germline V CDR1 and CDR2: KGHSH, LQKENI. This CDR3 spans 15 amino acids. Trimming shortened V by 2 bases and J by 2 bases, and 10 bases separated the two germline ends. The CDR3 loop is CASSPGGSGNQPQHF. The CDR3 DNA sequence: TGTGCCAGCTCACCAGGGGGGAGTGGCAATCAGCCCCAGCATTTT.

The chain links TRBV5-1 to TRBJ1-5; 8 bases are shared with TRBD1. V lost 4 bases to trimming and J lost 7 bases; unmatched junction nucleotides: 10. The CDR3 runs to 15 residues. From germline, CDR1 is SGHRS and CDR2 YFSETQ. The DNA for the CDR3 is TGCGCCAGCAGCAGAGGACAGGGAGGGGGCCAGCCCCAGCATTTT. This sequence encodes CASSRGQGGGQPQHF.

The V gene is TRBV7-9, the J gene TRBJ1-4; 8 bases map to TRBD1. Germline assignment: CDR1 SEHNR and CDR2 FQNEAQ (reference sequence). The CDR3 spans 17 residues. The J segment lost 7 bases and the V segment lost 6 bases, leaving 16 bases of the junction unmatched. This CDR3 reads CASSSTGDLDRGEKLFF. The CDR3, as DNA: TGTGCCAGCAGTTCGACAGGGGACCTCGATCGGGGTGAAAAACTGTTTTTT.

V is TRBV29-1 and J is TRBJ1-2, with D uncertain. The V and J ends lost 4 bases and 1 base respectively, with 13 bases between them. Germline CDR1 is SQVTM and CDR2 is ANQGSEA. The CDR3 consists of 14 residues. CDR3 amino acids: CSVGPSAFNYGYTF. In DNA, the CDR3 is TGCAGCGTTGGCCCCAGCGCCTTTAACTATGGCTACACCTTC. The entire variable domain, with the rest obtained from reference TRBV29-1 and TRBJ1-2, is as follows: SAVISQKPSRDICQRGTSLTIQCQVDSQVTMMFWYRQQPGQSLTLIATANQGSEATYESGFVIDKFPISRPNLTFSTLTVSNMSPEDSSIYLCSVGPSAFNYGYTFGSGTRLTVV.

The rearrangement uses TRBV5-1 and TRBJ2-1, with 7 bases identical to TRBD1. With 2 bases clipped from V and 3 bases from J, the junction kept 8 bases outside the gene matches. Germline V CDR1 and CDR2: SGHRS, YFSETQ. CDR3 size: 16 residues. The CDR3 DNA reads as TGCGCCAGCAGCTTCCTCCGGGACAGATTCTACAATGAGCAGTTCTTC. Encoded protein: CASSFLRDRFYNEQFF.

The J gene is TRBJ2-1, the V gene TRBV9; 8 bases are shared with TRBD2. V lost 0 bases, J lost 10 bases, and 12 bases stayed unmatched. The CDR3 is made up of 16 amino acids. CDR1 SGDLS and CDR2 YYNGEE come from the germline V gene. In nucleotides, the CDR3 is TGTGCCAGCAGCGTAGAAGGCGGCGGGGGGCTGCGGGAGCAGTTCTTC. Its protein is CASSVEGGGGLREQFF.